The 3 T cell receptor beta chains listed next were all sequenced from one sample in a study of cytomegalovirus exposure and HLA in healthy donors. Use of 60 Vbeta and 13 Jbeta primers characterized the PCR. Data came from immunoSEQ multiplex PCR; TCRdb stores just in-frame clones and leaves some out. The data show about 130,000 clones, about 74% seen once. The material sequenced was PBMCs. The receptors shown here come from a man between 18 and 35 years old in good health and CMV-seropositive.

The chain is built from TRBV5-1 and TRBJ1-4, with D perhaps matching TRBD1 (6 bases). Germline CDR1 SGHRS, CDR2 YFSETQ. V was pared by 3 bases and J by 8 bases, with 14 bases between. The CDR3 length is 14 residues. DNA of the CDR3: TGCGCCAGCAGCTCCCAGGGGCAAGGGGAAAAACTGTTTTTT. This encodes CASSSQGQGEKLFF.

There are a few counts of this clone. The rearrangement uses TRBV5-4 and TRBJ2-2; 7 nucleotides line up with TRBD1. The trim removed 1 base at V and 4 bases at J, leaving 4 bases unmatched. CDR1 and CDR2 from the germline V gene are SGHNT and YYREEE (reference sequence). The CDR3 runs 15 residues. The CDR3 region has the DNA TGTGCCAGCAGCTTGTTCAACAGGGGCACCGGGGAGCTGTTTTTT. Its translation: CASSLFNRGTGELFF.

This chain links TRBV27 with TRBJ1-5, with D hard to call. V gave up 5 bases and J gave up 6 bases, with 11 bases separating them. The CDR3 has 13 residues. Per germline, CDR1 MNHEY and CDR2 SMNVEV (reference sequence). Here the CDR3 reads CASSRGFRQPQHF. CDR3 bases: TGTGCCAGCAGTCGGGGTTTTCGTCAGCCCCAGCATTTT.